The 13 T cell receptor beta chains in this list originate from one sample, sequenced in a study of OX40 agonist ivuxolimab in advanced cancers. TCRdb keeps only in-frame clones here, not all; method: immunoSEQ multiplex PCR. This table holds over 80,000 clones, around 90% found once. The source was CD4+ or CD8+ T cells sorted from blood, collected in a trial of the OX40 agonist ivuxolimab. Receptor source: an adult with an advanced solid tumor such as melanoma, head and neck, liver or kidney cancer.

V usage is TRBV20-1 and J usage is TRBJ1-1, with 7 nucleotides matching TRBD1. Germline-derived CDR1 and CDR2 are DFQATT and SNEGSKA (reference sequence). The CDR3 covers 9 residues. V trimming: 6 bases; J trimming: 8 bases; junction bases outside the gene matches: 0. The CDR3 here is CSARGEAFF. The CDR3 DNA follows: TGCAGTGCCAGGGGGGAAGCTTTCTTT.

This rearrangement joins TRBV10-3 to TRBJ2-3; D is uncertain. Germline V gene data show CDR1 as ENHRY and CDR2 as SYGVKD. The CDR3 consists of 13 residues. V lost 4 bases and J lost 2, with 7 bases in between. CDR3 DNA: TGTGCCATCAGTGTAGAGCACACAGATACGCAGTATTTT. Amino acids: CAISVEHTDTQYF.

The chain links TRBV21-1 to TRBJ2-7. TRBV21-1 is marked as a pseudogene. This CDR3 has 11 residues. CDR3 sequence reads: CASSRGSEQYF. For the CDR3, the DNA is TGTGCCAGCAGCAGGGGGTCCGAGCAGTACTTC.

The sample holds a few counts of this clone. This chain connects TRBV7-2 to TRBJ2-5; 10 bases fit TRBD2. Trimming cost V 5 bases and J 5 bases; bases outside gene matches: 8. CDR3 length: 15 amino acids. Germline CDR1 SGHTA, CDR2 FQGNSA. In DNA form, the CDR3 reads TGTGCCAGCAGCCCGAGCGGGAGGGTGAGGGAGACCCAGTACTTC. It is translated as CASSPSGRVRETQYF.

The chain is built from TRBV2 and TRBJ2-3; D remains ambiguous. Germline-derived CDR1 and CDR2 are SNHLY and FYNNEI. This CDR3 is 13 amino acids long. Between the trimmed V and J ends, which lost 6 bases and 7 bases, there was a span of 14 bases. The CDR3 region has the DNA TGTGCCAGCAGATACTCTCCCGGGCATACGCAGTATTTT. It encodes CASRYSPGHTQYF.

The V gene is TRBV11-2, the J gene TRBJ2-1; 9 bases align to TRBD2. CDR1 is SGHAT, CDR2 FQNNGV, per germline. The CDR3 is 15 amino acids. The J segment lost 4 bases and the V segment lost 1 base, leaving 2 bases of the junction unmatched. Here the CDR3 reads CASSLASGVYNEQFF. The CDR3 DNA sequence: TGTGCCAGCAGCTTAGCTAGCGGGGTGTACAATGAGCAGTTCTTC.

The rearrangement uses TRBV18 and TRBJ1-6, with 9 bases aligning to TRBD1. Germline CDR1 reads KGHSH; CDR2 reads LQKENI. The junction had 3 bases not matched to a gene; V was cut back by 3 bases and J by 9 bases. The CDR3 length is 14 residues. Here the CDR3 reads CASSPDRGGSPLHF. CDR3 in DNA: TGTGCCAGCTCACCGGACAGGGGAGGTTCACCCCTCCACTTT.

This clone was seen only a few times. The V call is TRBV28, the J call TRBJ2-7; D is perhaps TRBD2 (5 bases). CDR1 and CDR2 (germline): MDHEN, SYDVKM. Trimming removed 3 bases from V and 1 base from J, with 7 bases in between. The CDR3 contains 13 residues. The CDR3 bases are TGTGCCAGCAGTTTTAGCGCGTCCTACGAGCAGTACTTC. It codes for CASSFSASYEQYF.

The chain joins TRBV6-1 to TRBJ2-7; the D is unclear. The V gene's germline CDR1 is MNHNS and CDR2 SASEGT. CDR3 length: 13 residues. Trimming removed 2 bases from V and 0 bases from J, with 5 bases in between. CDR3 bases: TGTGCCAGCAGTGAAAGGAACTCCTACGAGCAGTACTTC. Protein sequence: CASSERNSYEQYF.

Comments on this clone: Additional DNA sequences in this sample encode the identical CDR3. The CDR3 nucleotides read TGTGCCAGCAGGGGGGGCAGTAATCAGCCCCAGCATTTT. It yields the protein CASRGGSNQPQHF. The gene calls are TRBV2 and TRBJ1-5; D may be TRBD1 (6 bases). V lost 6 bases to trimming and J lost 4 bases, with 10 bases between them. Germline V CDR1 and CDR2: SNHLY, FYNNEI. The CDR3 has 13 residues.

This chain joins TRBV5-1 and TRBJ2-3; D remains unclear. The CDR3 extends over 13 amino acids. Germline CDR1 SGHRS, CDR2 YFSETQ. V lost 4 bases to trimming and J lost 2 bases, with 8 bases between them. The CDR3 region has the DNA TGCGCCAGCAGCCGACGATACACAGATACGCAGTATTTT. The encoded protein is CASSRRYTDTQYF.

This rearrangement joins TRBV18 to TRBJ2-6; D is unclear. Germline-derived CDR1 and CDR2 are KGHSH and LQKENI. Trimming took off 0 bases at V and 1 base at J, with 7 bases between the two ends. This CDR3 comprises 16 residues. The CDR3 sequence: CASSPPGTSGANVLTF. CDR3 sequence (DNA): TGTGCCAGCTCACCACCTGGAACATCTGGGGCCAACGTCCTGACTTTC.

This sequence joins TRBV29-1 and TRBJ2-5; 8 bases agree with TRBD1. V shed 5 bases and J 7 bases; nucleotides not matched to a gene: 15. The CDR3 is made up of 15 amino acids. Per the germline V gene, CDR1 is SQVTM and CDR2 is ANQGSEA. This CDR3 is CSVSSQTGVVGTQYF. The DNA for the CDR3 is TGCAGCGTTTCCTCCCAGACAGGGGTCGTTGGGACCCAGTACTTC.